This T cell receptor beta chain was profiled in a study of control samples from healthy donors and cancer patients. CDR3 size: 15 residues. The germline CDR1 and CDR2 sequences are LGHNA and YNFKEQ. V shed 4 bases, J shed 5 bases, and the junction held 7 bases outside the gene matches. Assay: immunoSEQ multiplex PCR; the TCRdb copy retains only in-frame clones and omits some. The table shows about 170,000 clones, with around 88% occurring only once. The sequence came from a woman aged 25-40 years in good health. Material for sequencing was blood. The V call is TRBV4-2, the J call TRBJ1-4; 7 positions match TRBD1. The CDR3 DNA reads TGTGCCAGCAGCCTAGCCGGGACAGTGAATGAAAAACTGTTTTTT. Residues: CASSLAGTVNEKLFF.